The 29 T cell receptor beta chains reported below all come from one sample, sequenced in a study of blood T cell repertoires in COVID-19. The protocol was immunoSEQ multiplex PCR, while the TCRdb copy is restricted to in-frame clones and leaves out a portion. This sample has about 140,000 clones; approximately 78% occur once, and the top ten carry less than 5%. The source material was peripheral blood. These receptors were obtained from a woman over 75 with acute or convalescent COVID-19.

The V and J genes are TRBV4-1 and TRBJ1-2; D is uncertain. The CDR3 length is 17 residues. Germline lookup yields CDR1 MGHRA and CDR2 YSYEKL. The V end lost 1 base, the J end lost 0 bases, and 15 bases lay between the germline ends. The CDR3 nucleotides are TGCGCCAGCAGCCAAGGGCGCCAAGACGGAGCTAACTATGGCTACACCTTC. It encodes CASSQGRQDGANYGYTF.

The chain recombines TRBV13 with TRBJ2-7; TRBD1 matches 8 bases. Trimming cost V 3 bases and J 6 bases; bases outside gene matches: 10. The germline V gene encodes CDR1 PRHDT and CDR2 FYEKMQ (reference sequence). The CDR3 covers 15 residues. CDR3 amino acids: CASSFPTGGLVEQYF. The CDR3 DNA reads as TGTGCCAGCAGCTTCCCTACAGGGGGGTTGGTCGAGCAGTACTTC. Full variable domain (outside the CDR3, taken from reference TRBV13 and TRBJ2-7): AAGVIQSPRHLIKEKRETATLKCYPIPRHDTVYWYQQGPGQDPQFLISFYEKMQSDKGSIPDRFSAQQFSDYHSELNMSSLELGDSALYFCASSFPTGGLVEQYFGPGTRLTVT.

V gene TRBV5-8 combines with J gene TRBJ2-5; D perhaps matches TRBD2 (6 bases). Germline values: CDR1 SGHTS, CDR2 YDEGEE. This CDR3 region has 13 residues. V lost 3 bases, J lost 5 bases, and 11 bases lay in between. The CDR3 protein is CASSCRDCETQYF. CDR3 DNA sequence: TGTGCCAGCAGCTGCAGGGACTGCGAGACCCAGTACTTC.

J is TRBJ2-3 and V is TRBV30; TRBD2 agrees at 7 bases. Germline loops: CDR1 GTSNPN, CDR2 SVGIG (reference sequence). V lost 3 bases and J lost 5; bases outside the gene matches: 5. CDR3 length: 13 residues. This CDR3 reads CAWSRGEVDTQYF. CDR3 nucleotide sequence: TGTGCCTGGAGCCGGGGGGAGGTAGATACGCAGTATTTT.

This clone showed up just once. This sample includes further DNA sequences coding for the same CDR3. The rearrangement links TRBV3-1 (or the pseudogene TRBV3-2) to TRBJ1-1, with 7 bases that match TRBD1. Germline V lookup: CDR1 LGHDT, CDR2 YNNKEL (reference sequence). The CDR3 covers 13 residues. After removal of 3 bases from V and 8 bases from J, the junction contained 6 bases not matched to a gene. Here the CDR3 DNA reads TGTGCCAGCAGCCATCTACAGGGGACCGAAGCTTTCTTT. Translated: CASSHLQGTEAFF.

The table lists this clone with a count of one. V is TRBV6-5 and J is TRBJ2-5, with 11 bases lining up with TRBD2. Germline V gene sequence: CDR1 MNHEY, CDR2 SVGAGI. After removal of 6 bases from V and 7 bases from J, the junction contained 4 bases not matched to a gene. The CDR3 runs to 13 residues. In DNA, the CDR3 is TGTGCCAGCAGATCTAGCGGGAGGTGGACCCAGTACTTC. Encoded protein: CASRSSGRWTQYF.

The chain links TRBV19 to TRBJ1-1; unclear D gene. Germline V gives CDR1 LNHDA, CDR2 SQIVND (reference sequence). With 5 bases removed from V and 4 bases from J, the gap between germline ends came to 11 bases. The CDR3 consists of 13 residues. This chain's CDR3 is CASSFVSGTEAFF. The CDR3 DNA reads TGTGCCAGTAGTTTTGTGTCCGGCACTGAAGCTTTCTTT.

CDR3 protein: CASSSADRVDEQYF. The CDR3 DNA follows: TGTGCCAGCAGCTCAGCCGACAGGGTAGACGAGCAGTACTTC. The chain couples TRBV11-2 to TRBJ2-7, with 7 bases that match TRBD1. The V gene end was trimmed by 4 bases and the J gene end by 5 bases; junction bases not matched to a gene: 8. Germline CDR1 SGHAT, CDR2 FQNNGV. This CDR3 is built from 14 residues.

This chain connects TRBV28 to TRBJ1-2, with D hard to call. Trimming took 5 bases from V and 0 from J, leaving 13 bases between them. The CDR3 has 15 amino acids. Per the germline V gene, CDR1 is MDHEN and CDR2 is SYDVKM. CDR3 nucleotides: TGTGCCAGCAGTCTGGGCTGGGGAGCTAACTATGGCTACACCTTC. This sequence encodes CASSLGWGANYGYTF.

The chain uses TRBV2 and TRBJ2-5, with 11 bases matching TRBD2. The CDR3 extends over 18 amino acids. Germline CDR1 and CDR2: SNHLY and FYNNEI. The J segment lost 5 bases and the V segment lost 0 bases, leaving 11 bases of the junction unmatched. The CDR3 loop reads CASSEAMGLAAGGETQYF. The CDR3 DNA is TGTGCCAGCAGTGAAGCGATGGGACTAGCGGCTGGGGGGGAGACCCAGTACTTC. Full variable domain (rest looked up from reference TRBV2 and TRBJ2-5): EPEVTQTPSHQVTQMGQEVILRCVPISNHLYFYWYRQILGQKVEFLVSFYNNEISEKSEIFDDQFSVERPDGSNFTLKIRSTKLEDSAMYFCASSEAMGLAAGGETQYFGPGTRLLVL.

The chain uses TRBV5-5 and TRBJ1-1; a possible D gene is TRBD1 (5 bases). This CDR3 comprises 19 residues. With 4 bases removed from V and 0 bases from J, the gap between germline ends came to 25 bases. The germline gives CDR1 SGHKS, CDR2 YYEKEE (reference sequence). The CDR3 region is CASSLLIPTFRAMNTEAFF. For the CDR3, the DNA is TGTGCCAGCAGCCTACTGATACCGACCTTCAGGGCCATGAACACTGAAGCTTTCTTT.

For this clone: An end of the junction does not agree with germline; a read error may underlie this. The rearrangement joins TRBV15 to TRBJ2-1, with TRBD1 matching over 7 bases. Germline CDR1 is LNHNV and CDR2 is YYDKDF (reference sequence). The CDR3 contains 14 residues. CDR3 nucleotide sequence: TGTGCCACCAGCAAGGGACAGTCCTCCAATGAGCAGTTCTTC. Its translation is CATSKGQSSNEQFF.

The chain recombines TRBV28 with TRBJ1-3, with 9 bases matching TRBD1. This CDR3 contains 15 residues. Germline V gene data show CDR1 as MDHEN and CDR2 as SYDVKM. V was clipped by 5 bases and J by 7 bases; unmatched bases: 9. Here the CDR3 reads CASSENRGLGNTIYF. For the CDR3, the DNA is TGTGCCAGCAGTGAGAACAGGGGGCTAGGGAACACCATATATTTT. Filled out from reference TRBV28 and TRBJ1-3, the complete variable domain reads DVKVTQSSRYLVKRTGEKVFLECVQDMDHENMFWYRQDPGLGLRLIYFSYDVKMKEKGDIPEGYSVSREKKERFSLILESASTNQTSMYLCASSENRGLGNTIYFGEGSWLTVV.

The genes are TRBV6-1 and TRBJ1-2; D perhaps matches TRBD1 (6 bases). V shed 2 bases and J shed 3 bases, with 13 bases lying between them. The CDR3 spans 15 residues. In germline, CDR1 is MNHNS, CDR2 SASEGT. For the CDR3, the DNA is TGTGCCAGCAGTGAAAACCCCGGGACACACTATGGCTACACCTTC. It translates to CASSENPGTHYGYTF.

Only a few counts were recorded for this clone. This chain links TRBV29-1 with TRBJ1-5, with 9 positions matching TRBD1. The CDR3 length is 13 residues. Trimming took 6 bases from V and 7 from J; bases not matched to a gene: 7. Looked up from germline, CDR1 is SQVTM and CDR2 is ANQGSEA. Here the CDR3 DNA reads TGCAGCGTCGGAACAGGGGGCGGGCAGCCCCAGCATTTT. Residues: CSVGTGGGQPQHF.

The gene calls are TRBV6-5 and TRBJ2-1; a weak D match, TRBD2 (5 bases). The germline V gene has CDR1 MNHEY and CDR2 SVGAGI. V shed 6 bases and J shed 0 bases, with 9 bases lying between them. The CDR3 totals 14 residues. This CDR3 reads CASSSDSSYNEQFF. CDR3 in DNA: TGTGCCAGCAGCTCGGACTCCTCCTACAATGAGCAGTTCTTC.

The chain has TRBV28 and TRBJ1-6; D is unclear. Germline-derived CDR1 and CDR2 are MDHEN and SYDVKM. Trimming stripped 7 bases from V and 7 bases from J, with 8 bases between. The CDR3 totals 12 residues. The DNA for the CDR3 is TGTGCCAGCACCGCGTGGAATTCACCCCTCCACTTT. Translation: CASTAWNSPLHF.

The chain employs TRBV28 and TRBJ1-1; possible D gene TRBD1, 6 bases. Trimming took off 8 bases at V and 0 bases at J, with 22 bases between the two ends. The CDR3 consists of 17 residues. Per germline, CDR1 MDHEN and CDR2 SYDVKM. The CDR3 loop reads CASSRQSWGTLNTEAFF. CDR3 coding DNA: TGTGCCAGCTCGAGGCAATCTTGGGGGACACTGAACACTGAAGCTTTCTTT.

CDR3 protein: CASSPPSGRAEQFF. The CDR3 nucleotides are TGTGCCAGCAGTCCTCCCAGCGGGAGGGCCGAGCAGTTCTTC. V is TRBV28 and J is TRBJ2-1, with 10 bases fitting TRBD2. This CDR3 is 14 amino acids long. CDR1 and CDR2 (germline): MDHEN, SYDVKM. The V and J ends lost 5 bases and 10 bases, in that order; junction bases with no gene match: 8.

This clone showed up just a few times. This rearrangement joins TRBV28 to TRBJ1-1; 7 positions agree with TRBD1. Germline-derived CDR1 and CDR2 are MDHEN and SYDVKM. V lost 2 bases to trimming and J lost 3 bases; unmatched junction nucleotides: 21. This CDR3 comprises 20 residues. The CDR3 sequence: CASSLVAAGYYDREDTEAFF. Here the CDR3 DNA reads TGTGCCAGCAGTTTAGTGGCGGCGGGATACTATGACAGGGAGGACACTGAAGCTTTCTTT.

The chain combines TRBV19 with TRBJ2-7, with TRBD1 as a possible D gene (6 bases). Trimming removed 1 base at V and 1 base at J, with 11 bases between. The CDR3 consists of 15 residues. Germline values: CDR1 LNHDA, CDR2 SQIVND (reference sequence). In DNA form, the CDR3 reads TGTGCCAGTAGTATAGCAGGGGCTAGATCCTACGAGCAGTACTTC. Residues: CASSIAGARSYEQYF.

In nucleotides, the CDR3 is TGCGCCAGCAGCGTGGCGGGAGTAGGTTACGAGCAGTACTTC. Amino acid sequence: CASSVAGVGYEQYF. The J gene is TRBJ2-7, the V gene TRBV5-1; 7 bases match TRBD2. Germline assignment: CDR1 SGHRS and CDR2 YFSETQ. The CDR3 length is 14 residues. V dropped 4 bases and J dropped 4; count of bases not matched to a gene: 8.

The genes are TRBV4-1 and TRBJ2-7, with 10 positions matching TRBD2. The CDR3 totals 12 residues. Germline CDR1 MGHRA, CDR2 YSYEKL. With V trimmed by 2 bases and J by 12 bases, 4 bases remained unmatched. The CDR3 reads CASSQPGLAPYF. The CDR3 bases are TGCGCCAGCAGCCAACCGGGACTAGCGCCGTACTTC.

The genes are TRBV5-1 and TRBJ1-4; D unclear. The CDR3 is made up of 15 amino acids. V dropped 0 bases and J dropped 7 bases, with 13 bases sitting between them. The V gene's germline CDR1 is SGHRS and CDR2 YFSETQ. The chain's CDR3 is CASSLESGLGEKLFF. CDR3 bases: TGCGCCAGCAGCTTGGAGTCCGGGTTGGGTGAAAAACTGTTTTTT.

V gene TRBV5-4 combines with J gene TRBJ2-7; 11 bases are a match to TRBD2. CDR3 length: 17 residues. Unmatched junction bases numbered 16, after V lost 4 bases and J lost 7 bases. The germline gives CDR1 SGHNT, CDR2 YYREEE (reference sequence). CDR3: CASSTQLIAGGPGEQYF. The CDR3 nucleotides are TGTGCCAGCAGCACCCAATTGATAGCGGGAGGGCCGGGTGAGCAGTACTTC.

The J gene is TRBJ1-6, the V gene TRBV27, with D possibly being TRBD1 (5 bases). Trimming stripped 3 bases from V and 4 bases from J, with 10 bases between. Germline CDR1 is MNHEY and CDR2 is SMNVEV (reference sequence). The CDR3 is 15 amino acids. The CDR3 reads CASSFWQGYNSPLHF. As DNA, the CDR3 is TGTGCCAGCAGTTTCTGGCAGGGATATAATTCACCCCTCCACTTT.

This chain uses TRBV18 with TRBJ2-7; D might be TRBD2 (6 bases). Germline CDR1 reads KGHSH; CDR2 reads LQKENI. The CDR3 is 16 residues long. V shed 2 bases and J shed 1 base, with 15 bases lying between them. DNA for the CDR3: TGTGCCAGCTCACCAACCCACAGAGGGAGGTCCTACGAGCAGTACTTC. This translates into CASSPTHRGRSYEQYF. Using reference TRBV18 and TRBJ2-7 for the parts outside the CDR3, the full variable domain is NAGVMQNPRHLVRRRGQEARLRCSPMKGHSHVYWYRQLPEEGLKFMVYLQKENIIDESGMPKERFSAEFPKEGPSILRIQQVVRGDSAAYFCASSPTHRGRSYEQYFGPGTRLTVT.

The chain has TRBV7-9 and TRBJ1-1; D unresolved. This CDR3 spans 12 amino acids. Trimming removed 5 bases at V and 6 bases at J, with 10 bases between. Looked up from germline, CDR1 is SEHNR and CDR2 is FQNEAQ (reference sequence). This chain's CDR3 is CASSPAQAEAFF. CDR3 in DNA: TGTGCCAGCAGCCCAGCTCAGGCTGAAGCTTTCTTT.

This clone showed up just once. The chain links TRBV30 to TRBJ1-2, with D hard to call. The V gene's germline CDR1 is GTSNPN and CDR2 SVGIG (reference sequence). This CDR3 is built from 13 residues. V was clipped by 2 bases and J by 6 bases, with 13 bases between them. The CDR3 sequence is CAWSFFWAHGYTF. DNA of the CDR3: TGTGCCTGGAGTTTTTTTTGGGCCCATGGCTACACCTTC.